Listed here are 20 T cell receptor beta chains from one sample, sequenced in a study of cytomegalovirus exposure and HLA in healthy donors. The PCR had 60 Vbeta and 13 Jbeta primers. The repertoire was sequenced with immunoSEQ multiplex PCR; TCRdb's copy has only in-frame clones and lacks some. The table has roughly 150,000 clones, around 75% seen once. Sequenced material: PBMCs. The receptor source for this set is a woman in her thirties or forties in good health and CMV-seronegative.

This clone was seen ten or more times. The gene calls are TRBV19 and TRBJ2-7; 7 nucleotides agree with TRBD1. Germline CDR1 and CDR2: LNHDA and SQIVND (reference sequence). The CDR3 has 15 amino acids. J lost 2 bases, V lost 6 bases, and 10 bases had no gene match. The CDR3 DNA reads TGTGCCAGTAGAACATCGACAGGGTCTCCCTACGAGCAGTACTTC. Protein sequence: CASRTSTGSPYEQYF. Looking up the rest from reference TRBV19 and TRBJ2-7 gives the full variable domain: DGGITQSPKYLFRKEGQNVTLSCEQNLNHDAMYWYRQDPGQGLRLIYYSQIVNDFQKGDIAEGYSVSREKKESFPLTVTSAQKNPTAFYLCASRTSTGSPYEQYFGPGTRLTVT.

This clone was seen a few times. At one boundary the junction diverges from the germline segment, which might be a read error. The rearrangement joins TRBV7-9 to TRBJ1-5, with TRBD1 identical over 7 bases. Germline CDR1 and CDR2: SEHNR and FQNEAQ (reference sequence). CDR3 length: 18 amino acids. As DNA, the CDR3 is TGTTCCAGCAGCTCAACCCCCGGGACAGCAAAGGGGAATCAGCCCCAGCATTTT. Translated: CSSSSTPGTAKGNQPQHF. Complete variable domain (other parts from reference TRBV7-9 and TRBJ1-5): DTGVSQNPRHKITKRGQNVTFRCDPISEHNRLYWYRQTLGQGPEFLTYFQNEAQLEKSRLLSDRFSAERPKGSFSTLEIQRTEQGDSAMYLCSSSSTPGTAKGNQPQHFGDGTRLSIL.

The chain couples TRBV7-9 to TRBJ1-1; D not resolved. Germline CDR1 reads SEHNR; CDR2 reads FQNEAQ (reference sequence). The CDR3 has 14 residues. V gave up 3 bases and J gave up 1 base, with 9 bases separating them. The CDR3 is CASSFSLPNTEAFF. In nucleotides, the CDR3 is TGTGCCAGCAGCTTTAGCCTTCCGAACACTGAAGCTTTCTTT.

CDR3 region: CASSVTDTGNTIYF. CDR3 coding DNA: TGTGCCAGCAGTGTGACGGACACTGGAAACACCATATATTTT. This chain links TRBV6-1 with TRBJ1-3; D possibly corresponds to TRBD1 (5 bases). This CDR3 comprises 14 residues. CDR1 is MNHNS and CDR2 is SASEGT in the germline V gene. Between the trimmed V and J ends, which lost 4 bases and 2 bases, there was a span of 9 bases.

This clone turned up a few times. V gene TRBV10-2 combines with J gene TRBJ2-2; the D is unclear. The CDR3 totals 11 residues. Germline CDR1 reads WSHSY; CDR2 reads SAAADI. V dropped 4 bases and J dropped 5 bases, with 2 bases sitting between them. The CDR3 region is CASSVTGELFF. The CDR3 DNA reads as TGCGCCAGCAGTGTAACCGGGGAGCTGTTTTTT.

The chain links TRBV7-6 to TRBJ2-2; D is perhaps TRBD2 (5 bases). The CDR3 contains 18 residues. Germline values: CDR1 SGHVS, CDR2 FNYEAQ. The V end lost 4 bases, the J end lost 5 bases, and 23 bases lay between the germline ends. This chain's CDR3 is CASSSFEGEGPGTGELFF. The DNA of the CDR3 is TGTGCCAGCAGCTCCTTCGAGGGTGAGGGCCCAGGAACCGGGGAGCTGTTTTTT.

The CDR3 protein is CASSNRDRGWGTEAFF. The CDR3 DNA reads as TGCGCCAGCAGCAACCGGGACAGGGGATGGGGCACTGAAGCTTTCTTT. The V and J genes are TRBV5-1 and TRBJ1-1, with 10 bases matching TRBD1. The CDR3 is 16 residues long. The germline gives CDR1 SGHRS, CDR2 YFSETQ. V lost 4 bases and J lost 4; bases outside the gene matches: 10.

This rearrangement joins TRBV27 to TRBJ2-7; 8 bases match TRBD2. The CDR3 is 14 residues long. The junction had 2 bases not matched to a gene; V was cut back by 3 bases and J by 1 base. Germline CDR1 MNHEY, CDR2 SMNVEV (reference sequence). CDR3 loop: CASSFKRESYEQYF. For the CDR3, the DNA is TGTGCCAGCAGTTTTAAGCGGGAGTCCTACGAGCAGTACTTC.

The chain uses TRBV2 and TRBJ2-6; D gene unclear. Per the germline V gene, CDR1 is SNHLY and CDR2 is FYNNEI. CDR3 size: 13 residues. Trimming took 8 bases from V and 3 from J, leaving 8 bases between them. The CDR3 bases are TGTGCCAGCTTCGCCGGTGGGGCCAACGTCCTGACTTTC. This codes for CASFAGGANVLTF.

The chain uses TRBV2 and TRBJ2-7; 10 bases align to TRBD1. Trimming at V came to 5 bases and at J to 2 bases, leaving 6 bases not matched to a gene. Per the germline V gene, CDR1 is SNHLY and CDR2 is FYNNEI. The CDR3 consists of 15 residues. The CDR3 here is CASSSTGTGAYEQYF. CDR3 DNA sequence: TGTGCCAGCAGTTCGACCGGGACAGGGGCCTACGAGCAGTACTTC.

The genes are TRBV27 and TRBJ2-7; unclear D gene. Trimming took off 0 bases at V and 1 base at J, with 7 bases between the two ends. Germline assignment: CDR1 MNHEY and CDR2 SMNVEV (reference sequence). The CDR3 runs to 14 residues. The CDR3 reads CASSLSAASYEQYF. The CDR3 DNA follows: TGTGCCAGCAGTTTATCGGCGGCATCCTACGAGCAGTACTTC.

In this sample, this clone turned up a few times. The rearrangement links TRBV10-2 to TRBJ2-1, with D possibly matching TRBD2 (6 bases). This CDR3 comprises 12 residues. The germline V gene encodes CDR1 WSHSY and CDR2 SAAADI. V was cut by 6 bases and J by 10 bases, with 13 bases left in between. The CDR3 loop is CASSTLGLEQFF. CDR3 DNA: TGCGCCAGCAGCACCCTAGGACTAGAGCAGTTCTTC.

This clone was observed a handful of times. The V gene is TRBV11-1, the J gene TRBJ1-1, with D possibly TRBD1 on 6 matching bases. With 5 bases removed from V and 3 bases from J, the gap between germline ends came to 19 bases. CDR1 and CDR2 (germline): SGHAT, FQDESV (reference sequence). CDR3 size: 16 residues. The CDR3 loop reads CASSQLGYRADTEAFF. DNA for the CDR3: TGTGCCAGCAGCCAACTAGGGTACAGGGCCGACACTGAAGCTTTCTTT.

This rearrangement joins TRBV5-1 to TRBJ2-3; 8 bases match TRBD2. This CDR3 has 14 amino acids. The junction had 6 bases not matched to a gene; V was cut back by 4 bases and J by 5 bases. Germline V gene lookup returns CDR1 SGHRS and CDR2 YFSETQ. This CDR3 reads CASSTAGELDTQYF. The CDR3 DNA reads TGCGCCAGCAGCACAGCGGGAGAATTAGATACGCAGTATTTT.

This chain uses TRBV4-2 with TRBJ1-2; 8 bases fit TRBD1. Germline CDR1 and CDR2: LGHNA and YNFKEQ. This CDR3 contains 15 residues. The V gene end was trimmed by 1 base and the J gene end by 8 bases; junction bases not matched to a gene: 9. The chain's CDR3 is CASSQGRTGSYGYTF. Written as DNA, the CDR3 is TGTGCCAGCAGCCAAGGGAGGACAGGGTCGTACGGCTACACCTTC.

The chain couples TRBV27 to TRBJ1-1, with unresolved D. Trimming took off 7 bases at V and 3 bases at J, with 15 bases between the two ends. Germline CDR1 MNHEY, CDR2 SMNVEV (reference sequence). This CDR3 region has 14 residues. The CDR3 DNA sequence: TGTGCCAGCACCCCCGGAGGGTCTCACACTGAAGCTTTCTTT. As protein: CASTPGGSHTEAFF.

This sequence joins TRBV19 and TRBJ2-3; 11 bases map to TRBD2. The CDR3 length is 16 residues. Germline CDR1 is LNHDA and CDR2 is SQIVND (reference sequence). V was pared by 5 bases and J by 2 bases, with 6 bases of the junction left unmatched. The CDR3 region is CASSSRLAGNTDTQYF. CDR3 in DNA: TGTGCCAGTAGTTCGCGACTAGCGGGGAACACAGATACGCAGTATTTT.

CDR3 in amino acids: CASSPTGYGYTF. In nucleotides, the CDR3 is TGTGCCAGCAGCCCGACGGGCTATGGCTACACCTTC. This chain uses TRBV28 with TRBJ1-2; no clear D. The germline gives CDR1 MDHEN, CDR2 SYDVKM. The CDR3 is 12 residues long. V was trimmed by 6 bases and J by 4 bases, leaving 9 bases between them.

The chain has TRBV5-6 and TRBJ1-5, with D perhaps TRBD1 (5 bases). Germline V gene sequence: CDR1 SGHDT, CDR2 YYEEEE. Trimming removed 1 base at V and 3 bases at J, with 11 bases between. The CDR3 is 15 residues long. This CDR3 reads CASSLYRLNNQPQHF. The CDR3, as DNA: TGTGCCAGCAGCTTGTACAGGCTTAACAATCAGCCCCAGCATTTT.

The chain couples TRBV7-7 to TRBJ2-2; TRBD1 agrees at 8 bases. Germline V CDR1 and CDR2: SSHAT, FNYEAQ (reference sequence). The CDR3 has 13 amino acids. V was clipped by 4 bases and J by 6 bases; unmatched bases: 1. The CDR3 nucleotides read TGTGCCAGCAGCTCGGACAGGGCCGGGGAGCTGTTTTTT. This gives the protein CASSSDRAGELFF.